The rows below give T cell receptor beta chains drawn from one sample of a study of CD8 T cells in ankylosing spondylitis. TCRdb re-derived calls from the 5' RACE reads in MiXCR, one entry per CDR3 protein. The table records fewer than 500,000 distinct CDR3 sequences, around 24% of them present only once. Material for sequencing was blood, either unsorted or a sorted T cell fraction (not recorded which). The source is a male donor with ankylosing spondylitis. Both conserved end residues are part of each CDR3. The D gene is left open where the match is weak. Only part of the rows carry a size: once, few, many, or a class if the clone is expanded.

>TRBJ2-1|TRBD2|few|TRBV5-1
TGCGCCAGCAGCTTGGTATTAGCGGGAGGGCCGGATGAGCAGTTCTTC
CASSLVLAGGPDEQFF
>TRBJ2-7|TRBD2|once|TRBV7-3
TGTGCCAGCAGCTTACTGGGACTAGCGGGAGCCGAGCAGTACTTC
CASSLLGLAGAEQYF
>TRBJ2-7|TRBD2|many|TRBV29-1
TGCAGCGTTAGAAAGATGGCGGGAGGACTTGGCTACGAGCAGTACTTC
CSVRKMAGGLGYEQYF
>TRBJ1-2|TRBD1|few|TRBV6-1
TGTGCCAGCAGTCGATGGACAGGGGATCTTGGCTACACCTTC
CASSRWTGDLGYTF
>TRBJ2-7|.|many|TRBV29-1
TGCAGCGCCGTGACTCACTTAAGTCCCTACGAGCAGTACTTC
CSAVTHLSPYEQYF
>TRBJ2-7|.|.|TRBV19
TGTGCCAGTAGTATCCAGGGAGCCGAGCAGTACTTC
CASSIQGAEQYF
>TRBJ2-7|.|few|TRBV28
TGTGCCAGCAGACGGACCGGGGTCCCGCGGGAGCAGTACTTC
CASRRTGVPREQYF
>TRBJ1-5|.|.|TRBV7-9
TGTGCCAGCAGCTTTGACACCCACAATCAGCCCCAGCATTTT
CASSFDTHNQPQHF
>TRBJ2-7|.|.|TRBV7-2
TGTGCCAGCAGCTTATGGGTCGGACCCTACGAGCAGTACTTC
CASSLWVGPYEQYF
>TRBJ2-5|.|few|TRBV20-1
TGCAGTGCTTCTGCAAGGGGACGAGAGACCCAGTACTTC
CSASARGRETQYF
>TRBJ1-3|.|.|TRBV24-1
TGTGCCACCAGTCTCTGCAGCTCTGGAAACACCATATATTTT
CATSLCSSGNTIYF
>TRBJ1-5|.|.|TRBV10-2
TGCGCCAGCAGCAACCGTGCAAGCAATCAGCCCCAGCATTTT
CASSNRASNQPQHF
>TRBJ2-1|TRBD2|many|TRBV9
TGTGCCAGCAGCTTGAGACTAGCGGGAAACAATGAGCAGTTCTTC
CASSLRLAGNNEQFF
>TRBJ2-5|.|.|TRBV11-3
TGTGCCAGCAGCGGATTGGGGTTCGGAGAGACCCAGTACTTC
CASSGLGFGETQYF
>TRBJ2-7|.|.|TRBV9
TGTGCCAGCAGCGTAGACACAGGCCAGGTATACGAGCAGTACTTC
CASSVDTGQVYEQYF
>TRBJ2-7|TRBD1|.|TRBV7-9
TGTGCCAGCAGCTCTTCGGACAGGGTCTACGAGCAGTACTTC
CASSSSDRVYEQYF
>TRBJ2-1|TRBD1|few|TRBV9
TGTGCCAGCAGCCCACAGGGGGCATCCTACAATGAGCAGTTCTTC
CASSPQGASYNEQFF
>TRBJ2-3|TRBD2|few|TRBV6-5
TGTGCCAGCAGTTACGGGACTCGAGCGGGGCCCACAGATACGCAGTATTTT
CASSYGTRAGPTDTQYF
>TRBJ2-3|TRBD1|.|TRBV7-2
TGTGCCAGCAGACAGGGGGCAGATACGCAGTATTTT
CASRQGADTQYF